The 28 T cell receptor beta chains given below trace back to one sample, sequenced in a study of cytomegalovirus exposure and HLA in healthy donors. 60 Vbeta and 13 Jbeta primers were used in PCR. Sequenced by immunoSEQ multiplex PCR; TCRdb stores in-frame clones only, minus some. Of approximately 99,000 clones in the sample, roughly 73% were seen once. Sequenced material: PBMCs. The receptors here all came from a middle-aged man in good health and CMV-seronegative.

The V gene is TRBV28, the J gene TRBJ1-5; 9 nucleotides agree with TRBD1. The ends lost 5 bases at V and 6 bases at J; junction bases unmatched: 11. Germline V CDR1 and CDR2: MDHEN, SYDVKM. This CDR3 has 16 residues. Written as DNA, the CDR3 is TGTGCCAGCAGTCATACTCTGGACAGGGGATTTCAGCCCCAGCATTTT. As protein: CASSHTLDRGFQPQHF.

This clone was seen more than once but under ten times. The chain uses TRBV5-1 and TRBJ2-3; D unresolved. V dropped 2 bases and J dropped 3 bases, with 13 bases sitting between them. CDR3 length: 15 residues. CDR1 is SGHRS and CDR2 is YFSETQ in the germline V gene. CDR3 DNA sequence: TGCGCCAGCAGCTTTGGTCTGGTTCGGACAGATACGCAGTATTTT. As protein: CASSFGLVRTDTQYF.

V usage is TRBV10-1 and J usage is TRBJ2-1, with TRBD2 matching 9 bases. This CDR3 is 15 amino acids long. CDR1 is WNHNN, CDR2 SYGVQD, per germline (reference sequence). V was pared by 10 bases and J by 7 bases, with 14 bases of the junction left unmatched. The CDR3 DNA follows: TGCGCCACCCAGGGGCGGCTAGCGGGGAAAAATGAGCAGTTCTTC. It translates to CATQGRLAGKNEQFF.

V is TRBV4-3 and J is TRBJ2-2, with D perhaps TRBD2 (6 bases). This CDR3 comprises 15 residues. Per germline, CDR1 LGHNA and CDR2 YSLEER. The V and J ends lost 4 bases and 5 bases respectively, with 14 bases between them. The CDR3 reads CASSRLLAGTGELFF. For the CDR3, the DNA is TGCGCCAGCAGCCGTCTACTAGCAGGGACCGGGGAGCTGTTTTTT.

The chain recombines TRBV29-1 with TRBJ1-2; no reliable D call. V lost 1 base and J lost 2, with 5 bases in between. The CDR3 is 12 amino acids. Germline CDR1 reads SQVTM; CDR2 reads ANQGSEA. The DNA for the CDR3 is TGCAGCGTTGAAGGCCGGAACTATGGCTACACCTTC. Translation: CSVEGRNYGYTF. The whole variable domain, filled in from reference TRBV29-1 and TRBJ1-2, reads SAVISQKPSRDICQRGTSLTIQCQVDSQVTMMFWYRQQPGQSLTLIATANQGSEATYESGFVIDKFPISRPNLTFSTLTVSNMSPEDSSIYLCSVEGRNYGYTFGSGTRLTVV.

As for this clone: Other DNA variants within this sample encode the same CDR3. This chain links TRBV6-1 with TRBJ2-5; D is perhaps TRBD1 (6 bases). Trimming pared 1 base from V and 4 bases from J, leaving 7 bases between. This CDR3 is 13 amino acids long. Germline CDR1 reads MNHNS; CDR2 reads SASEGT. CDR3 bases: TGTGCCAGCAGTGAAGGCAGGGGAGAGACCCAGTACTTC. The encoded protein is CASSEGRGETQYF.

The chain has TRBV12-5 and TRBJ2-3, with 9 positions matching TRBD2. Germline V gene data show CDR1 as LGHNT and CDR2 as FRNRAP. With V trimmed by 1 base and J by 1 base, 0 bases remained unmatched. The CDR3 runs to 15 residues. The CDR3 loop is CASGLGGGGTDTQYF. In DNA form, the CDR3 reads TGTGCTAGTGGTTTGGGCGGGGGGGGCACAGATACGCAGTATTTT.

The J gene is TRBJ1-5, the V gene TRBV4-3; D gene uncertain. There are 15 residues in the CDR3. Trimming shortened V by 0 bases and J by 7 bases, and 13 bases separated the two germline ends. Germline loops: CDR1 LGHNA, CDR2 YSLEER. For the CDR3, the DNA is TGCGCCAGCAGCCAAGATCTGGGCGGAGGACAGCCCCAGCATTTT. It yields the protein CASSQDLGGGQPQHF.

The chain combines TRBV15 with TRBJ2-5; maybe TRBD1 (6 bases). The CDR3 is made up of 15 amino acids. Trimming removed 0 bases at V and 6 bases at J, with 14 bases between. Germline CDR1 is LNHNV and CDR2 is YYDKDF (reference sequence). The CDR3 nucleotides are TGTGCCACCAGCAGAGATTTCATCAGGGGAAAGACCCAGTACTTC. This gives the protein CATSRDFIRGKTQYF. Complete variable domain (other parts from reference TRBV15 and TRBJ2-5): DAMVIQNPRYQVTQFGKPVTLSCSQTLNHNVMYWYQQKSSQAPKLLFHYYDKDFNNEADTPDNFQSRRPNTSFCFLDIRSPGLGDTAMYLCATSRDFIRGKTQYFGPGTRLLVL.

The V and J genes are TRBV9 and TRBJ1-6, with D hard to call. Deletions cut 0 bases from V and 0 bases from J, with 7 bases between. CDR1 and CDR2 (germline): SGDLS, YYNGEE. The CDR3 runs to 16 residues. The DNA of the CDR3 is TGTGCCAGCAGCGTAGCGGGTAGCTCCTATAATTCACCCCTCCACTTT. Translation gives CASSVAGSSYNSPLHF. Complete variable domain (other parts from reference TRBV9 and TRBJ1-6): DSGVTQTPKHLITATGQRVTLRCSPRSGDLSVYWYQQSLDQGLQFLIQYYNGEERAKGNILERFSAQQFPDLHSELNLSSLELGDSALYFCASSVAGSSYNSPLHFGNGTRLTVT.

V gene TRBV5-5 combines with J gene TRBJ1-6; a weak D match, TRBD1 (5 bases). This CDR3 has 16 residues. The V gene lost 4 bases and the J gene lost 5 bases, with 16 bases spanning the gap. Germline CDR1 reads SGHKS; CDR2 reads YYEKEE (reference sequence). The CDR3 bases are TGTGCCAGCAGCCCAACCTGGGGCCAAAATAATTCACCCCTCCACTTT. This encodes CASSPTWGQNNSPLHF.

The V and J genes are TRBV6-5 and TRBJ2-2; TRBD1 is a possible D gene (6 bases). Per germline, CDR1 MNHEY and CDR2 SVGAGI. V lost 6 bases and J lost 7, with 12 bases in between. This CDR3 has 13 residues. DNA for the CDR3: TGTGCCAGCAGACTGGGGGCGTTCGGGGAGCTGTTTTTT. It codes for CASRLGAFGELFF.

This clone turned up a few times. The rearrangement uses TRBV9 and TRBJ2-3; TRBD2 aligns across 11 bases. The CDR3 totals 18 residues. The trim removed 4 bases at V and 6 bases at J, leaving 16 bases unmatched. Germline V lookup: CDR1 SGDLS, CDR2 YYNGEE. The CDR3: CASSSQLLAGVSADTQYF. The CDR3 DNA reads TGTGCCAGCAGCTCTCAACTACTAGCGGGGGTCAGTGCGGATACGCAGTATTTT.

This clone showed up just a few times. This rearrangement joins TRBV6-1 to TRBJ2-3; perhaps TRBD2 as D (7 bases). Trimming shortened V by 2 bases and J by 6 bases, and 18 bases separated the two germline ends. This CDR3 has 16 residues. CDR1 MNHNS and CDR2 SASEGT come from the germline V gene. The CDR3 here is CASSEMGGQSRDTQYF. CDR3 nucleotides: TGTGCCAGCAGTGAAATGGGGGGGCAGTCGAGGGATACGCAGTATTTT.

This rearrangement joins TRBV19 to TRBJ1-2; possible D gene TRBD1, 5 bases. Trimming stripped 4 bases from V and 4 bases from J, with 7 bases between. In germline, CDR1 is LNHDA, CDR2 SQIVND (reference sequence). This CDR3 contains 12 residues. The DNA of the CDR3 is TGTGCCAGTAGTAGGCAGGGCTATGGCTACACCTTC. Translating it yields CASSRQGYGYTF.

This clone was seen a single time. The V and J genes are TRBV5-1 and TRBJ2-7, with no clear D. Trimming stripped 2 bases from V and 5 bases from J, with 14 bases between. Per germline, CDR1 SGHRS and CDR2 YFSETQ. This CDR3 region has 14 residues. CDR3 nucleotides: TGCGCCAGCAGCTTAAAACTACCTCGAGACGAGCAGTACTTC. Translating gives CASSLKLPRDEQYF.

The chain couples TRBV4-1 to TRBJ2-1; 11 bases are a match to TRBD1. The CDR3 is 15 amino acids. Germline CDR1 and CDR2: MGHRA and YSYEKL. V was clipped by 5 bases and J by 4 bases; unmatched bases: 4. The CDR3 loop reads CASSWGQGDYNEQFF. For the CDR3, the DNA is TGCGCCAGCAGCTGGGGACAGGGGGATTACAATGAGCAGTTCTTC.

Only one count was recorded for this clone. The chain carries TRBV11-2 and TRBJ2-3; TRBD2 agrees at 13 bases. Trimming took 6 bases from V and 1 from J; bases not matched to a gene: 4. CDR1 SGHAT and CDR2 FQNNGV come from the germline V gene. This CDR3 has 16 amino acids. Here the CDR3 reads CASSLGLAGGTDTQYF. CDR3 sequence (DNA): TGTGCCAGCAGTCTCGGACTAGCGGGGGGCACAGATACGCAGTATTTT.

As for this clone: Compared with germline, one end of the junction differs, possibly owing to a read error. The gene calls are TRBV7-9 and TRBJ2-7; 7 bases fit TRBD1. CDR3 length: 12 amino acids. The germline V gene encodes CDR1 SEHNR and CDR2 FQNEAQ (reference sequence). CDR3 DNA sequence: TGTGCCAGCAGCTTATGGTGGGACAGCTTCAACTTC. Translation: CASSLWWDSFNF.

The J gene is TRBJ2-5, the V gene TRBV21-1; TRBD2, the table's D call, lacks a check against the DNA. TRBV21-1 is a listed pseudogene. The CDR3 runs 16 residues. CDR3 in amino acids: CASSPGGSQYQETQYF. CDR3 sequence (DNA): TGTGCCAGCAGCCCAGGAGGGTCCCAGTACCAAGAGACCCAGTACTTC.

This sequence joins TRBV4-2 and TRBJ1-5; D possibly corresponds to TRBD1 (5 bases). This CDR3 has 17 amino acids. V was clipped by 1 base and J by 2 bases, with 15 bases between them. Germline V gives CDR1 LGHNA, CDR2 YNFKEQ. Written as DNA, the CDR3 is TGTGCCAGCAGCCAAGGACAGCTATTAGTGGGCAATCAGCCCCAGCATTTT. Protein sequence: CASSQGQLLVGNQPQHF.

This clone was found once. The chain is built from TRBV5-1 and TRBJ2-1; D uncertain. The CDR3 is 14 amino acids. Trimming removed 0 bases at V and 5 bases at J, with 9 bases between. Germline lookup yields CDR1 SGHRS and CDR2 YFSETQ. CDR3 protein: CASSLGPMDNEQFF. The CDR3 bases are TGCGCCAGCAGCTTGGGTCCTATGGACAATGAGCAGTTCTTC.

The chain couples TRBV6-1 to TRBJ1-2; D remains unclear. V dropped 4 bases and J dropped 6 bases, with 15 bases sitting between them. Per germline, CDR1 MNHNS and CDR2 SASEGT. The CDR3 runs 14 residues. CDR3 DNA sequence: TGTGCCAGCAGTGCCAACGTGGCGGGAGATGGCTACACCTTC. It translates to CASSANVAGDGYTF.

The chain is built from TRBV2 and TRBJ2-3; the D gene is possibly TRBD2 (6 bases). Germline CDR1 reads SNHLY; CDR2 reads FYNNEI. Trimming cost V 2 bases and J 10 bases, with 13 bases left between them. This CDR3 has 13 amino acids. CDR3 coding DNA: TGTGCCAGCAGTGAACTGGTGCGGGGATCGCAGTATTTT. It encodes CASSELVRGSQYF.

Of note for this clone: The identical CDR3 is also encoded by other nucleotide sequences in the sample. This CDR3 reads CAWSVGLAGGRETQYF. CDR3 in DNA: TGTGCCTGGAGTGTAGGTTTAGCGGGGGGGCGAGAGACCCAGTACTTC. This chain connects TRBV30 to TRBJ2-5; TRBD2 agrees at 11 bases. This CDR3 contains 16 residues. Germline assignment: CDR1 GTSNPN and CDR2 SVGIG (reference sequence). V shed 0 bases and J 4 bases; nucleotides not matched to a gene: 7.

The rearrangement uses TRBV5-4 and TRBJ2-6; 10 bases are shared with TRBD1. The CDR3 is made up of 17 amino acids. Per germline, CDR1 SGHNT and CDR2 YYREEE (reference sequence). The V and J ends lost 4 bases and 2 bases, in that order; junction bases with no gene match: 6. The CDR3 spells CASSPTTGGAGANVLTF. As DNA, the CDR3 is TGTGCCAGCAGCCCGACGACAGGGGGCGCTGGGGCCAACGTCCTGACTTTC.

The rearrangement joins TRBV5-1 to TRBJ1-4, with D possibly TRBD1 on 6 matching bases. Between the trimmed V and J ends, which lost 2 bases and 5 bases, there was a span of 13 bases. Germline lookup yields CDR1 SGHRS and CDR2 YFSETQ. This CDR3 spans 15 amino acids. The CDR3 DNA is TGCGCCAGCAGCTTTGGGGGCGCGGCGAATGAAAAACTGTTTTTT. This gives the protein CASSFGGAANEKLFF.

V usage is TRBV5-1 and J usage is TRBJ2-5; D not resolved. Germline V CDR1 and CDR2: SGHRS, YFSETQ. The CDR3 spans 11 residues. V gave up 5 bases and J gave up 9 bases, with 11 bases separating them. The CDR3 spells CASSLQESQYF. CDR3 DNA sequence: TGCGCCAGCAGTCTTCAGGAATCCCAGTACTTC.